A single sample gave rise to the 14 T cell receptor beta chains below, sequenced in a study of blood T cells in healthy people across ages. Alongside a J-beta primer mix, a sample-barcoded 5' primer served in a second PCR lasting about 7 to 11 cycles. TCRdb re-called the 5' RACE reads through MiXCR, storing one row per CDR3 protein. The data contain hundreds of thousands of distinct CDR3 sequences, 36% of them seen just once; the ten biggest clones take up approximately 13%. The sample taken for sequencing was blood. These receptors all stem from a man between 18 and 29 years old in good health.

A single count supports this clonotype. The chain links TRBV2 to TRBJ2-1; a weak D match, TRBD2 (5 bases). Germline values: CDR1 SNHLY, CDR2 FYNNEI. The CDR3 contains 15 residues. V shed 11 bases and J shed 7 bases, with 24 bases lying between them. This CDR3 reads CACNSGSAGINEQFF. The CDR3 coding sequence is TGTGCCTGCAATTCTGGTAGCGCCGGCATAAATGAGCAGTTCTTC.

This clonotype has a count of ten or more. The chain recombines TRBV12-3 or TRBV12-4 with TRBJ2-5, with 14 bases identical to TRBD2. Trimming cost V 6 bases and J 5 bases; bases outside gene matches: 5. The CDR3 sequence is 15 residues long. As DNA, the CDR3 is TGTGCCAGCAGCTTGACTAGCGGGGGGGGGGAGACCCAGTACTTC. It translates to CASSLTSGGGETQYF.

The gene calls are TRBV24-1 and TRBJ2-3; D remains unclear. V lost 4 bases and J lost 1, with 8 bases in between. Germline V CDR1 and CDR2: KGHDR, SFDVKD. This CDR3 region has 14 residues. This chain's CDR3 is CATSDPDGTDTQYF. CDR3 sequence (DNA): TGTGCCACCAGTGACCCCGACGGCACAGATACGCAGTATTTT.

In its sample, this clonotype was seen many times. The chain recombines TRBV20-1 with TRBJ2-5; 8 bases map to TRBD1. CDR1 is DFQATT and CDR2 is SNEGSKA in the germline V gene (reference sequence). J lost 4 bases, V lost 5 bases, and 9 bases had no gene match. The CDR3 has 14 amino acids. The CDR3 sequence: CSAQQGVRAETQYF. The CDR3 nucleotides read TGCAGTGCTCAACAGGGGGTTCGGGCAGAGACCCAGTACTTC.

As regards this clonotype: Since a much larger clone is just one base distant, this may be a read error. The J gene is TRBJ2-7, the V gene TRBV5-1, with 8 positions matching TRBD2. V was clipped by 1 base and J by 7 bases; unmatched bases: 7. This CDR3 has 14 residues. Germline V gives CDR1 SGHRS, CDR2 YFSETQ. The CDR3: CASSLSTSVNEQYF. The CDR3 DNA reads TGCGCCAGCAGCTTGTCGACTAGCGTGAATGAGCAGTACTTC.

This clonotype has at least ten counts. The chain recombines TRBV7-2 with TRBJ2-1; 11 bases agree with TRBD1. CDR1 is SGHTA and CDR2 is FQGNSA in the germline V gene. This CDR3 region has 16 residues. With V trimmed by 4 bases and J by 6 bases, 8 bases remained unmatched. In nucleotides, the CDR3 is TGTGCCAGCAGCTCGACGCTTGGGACAGGGGGCAATGAGCAGTTCTTC. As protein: CASSSTLGTGGNEQFF.

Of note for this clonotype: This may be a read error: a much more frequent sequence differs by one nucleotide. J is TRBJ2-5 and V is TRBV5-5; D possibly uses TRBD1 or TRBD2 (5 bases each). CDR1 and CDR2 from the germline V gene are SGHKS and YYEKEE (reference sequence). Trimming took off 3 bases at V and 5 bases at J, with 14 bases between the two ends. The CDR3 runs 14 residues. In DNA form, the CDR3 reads TGTGCCAGCAGCTGGGCCGGGGCGGTTGAGACCCAGTACTTC. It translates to CASSWAGAVETQYF.

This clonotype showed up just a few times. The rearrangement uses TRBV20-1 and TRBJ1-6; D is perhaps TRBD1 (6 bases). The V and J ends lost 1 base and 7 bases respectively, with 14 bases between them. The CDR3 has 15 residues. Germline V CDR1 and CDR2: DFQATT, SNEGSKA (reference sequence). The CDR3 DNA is TGCAGTGCTAGAGGGGCAGGGGTAAAGAATTCACCCCTCCACTTT. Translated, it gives CSARGAGVKNSPLHF.

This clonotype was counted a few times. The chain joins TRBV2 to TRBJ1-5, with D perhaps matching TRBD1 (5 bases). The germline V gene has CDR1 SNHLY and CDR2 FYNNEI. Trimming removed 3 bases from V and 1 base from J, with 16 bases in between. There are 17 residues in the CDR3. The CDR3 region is CASSDGGGRRSNQPQHF. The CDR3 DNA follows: TGTGCCAGCAGTGATGGTGGGGGAAGGAGGAGCAATCAGCCCCAGCATTTT.

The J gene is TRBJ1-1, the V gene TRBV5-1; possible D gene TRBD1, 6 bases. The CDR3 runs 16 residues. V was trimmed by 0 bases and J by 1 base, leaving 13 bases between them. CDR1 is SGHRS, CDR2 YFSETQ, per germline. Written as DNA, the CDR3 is TGCGCCAGCAGCTTGGTAGGGGGTCGGAAGAACACTGAAGCTTTCTTT. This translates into CASSLVGGRKNTEAFF.

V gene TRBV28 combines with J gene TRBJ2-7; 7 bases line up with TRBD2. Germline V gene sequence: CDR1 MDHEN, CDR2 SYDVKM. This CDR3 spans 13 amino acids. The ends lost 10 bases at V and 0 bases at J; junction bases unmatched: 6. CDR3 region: CATSGGYSYEQYF. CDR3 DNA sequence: TGTGCCACCTCGGGGGGTTACTCCTACGAGCAGTACTTC.

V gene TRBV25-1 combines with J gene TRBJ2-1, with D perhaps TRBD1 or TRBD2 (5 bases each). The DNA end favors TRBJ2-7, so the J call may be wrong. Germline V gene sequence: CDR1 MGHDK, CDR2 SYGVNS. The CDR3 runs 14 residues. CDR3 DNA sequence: TGTGCCAGCAGTCGCTCCGGGGCCTACAATGAGCAGTACTTC. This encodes CASSRSGAYNEQYF.

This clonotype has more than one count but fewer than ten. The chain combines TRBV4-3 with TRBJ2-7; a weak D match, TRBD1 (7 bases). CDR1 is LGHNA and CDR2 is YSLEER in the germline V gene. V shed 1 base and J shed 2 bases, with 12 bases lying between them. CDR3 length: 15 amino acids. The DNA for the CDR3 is TGCGCCAGCAGCCAAGCGGGGGACAGAGCCTACGAGCAGTACTTC. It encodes CASSQAGDRAYEQYF.

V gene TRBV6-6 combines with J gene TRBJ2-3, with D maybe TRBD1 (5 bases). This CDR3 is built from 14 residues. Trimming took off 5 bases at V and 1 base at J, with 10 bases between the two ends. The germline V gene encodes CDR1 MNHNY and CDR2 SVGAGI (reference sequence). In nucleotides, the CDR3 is TGTGCCAGCAGTCAACAGACAGGCACAGATACGCAGTATTTT. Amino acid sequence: CASSQQTGTDTQYF.